This T cell receptor beta chain appears in the sequencing data of a study of T cell responses to AZD1222 COVID-19 vaccine. Study findings and constraints: Recipients of AZD1222 seropositive at baseline numbered only 6 or 7. A rise in Spike-specific TCR breadth and depth followed two AZD1222 doses. Repertoire collection took place solely once the T cell response had peaked.

This clone was detected only once. Its antigen is undetermined. The table came from immunoSEQ multiplex PCR; TCRdb's copy has only in-frame clones and leaves some out. The sample lists under 150,000 clones, 92% occurring once. Germline lookup yields CDR1 LNHDA and CDR2 SQIVND (reference sequence). V lost 4 bases to trimming and J lost 2 bases; unmatched junction nucleotides: 1. The CDR3 contains 14 residues. This specimen consisted of peripheral blood, obtained 28 days after the second AZD1222 dose. The genes are TRBV19 and TRBJ2-3; 9 positions agree with TRBD2. This receptor was identified in an adult who received the AZD1222 COVID-19 vaccine. The CDR3 nucleotides read TGTGCCAGTAGTACTAGCGGGAACACAGATACGCAGTATTTT. Translating gives CASSTSGNTDTQYF.